Each of the 6 T cell receptor beta chains below was sequenced from the same sample in a study of T cells in Graves' hyperthyroidism and ophthalmopathy. RNA transcripts served as the template for amplifying TCR beta CDR3 regions. Using the HTBI primer set, a first-round RT-PCR was run on the TCR CDR3. TCRdb passed the multiplex PCR reads through MiXCR, listing each CDR3 protein once. Of 350,000 or so distinct CDR3 sequences listed, over 20% are singletons. Source material: blood. The source of these receptors is a woman between 45 and 65 years old with Graves' hyperthyroidism.

In its sample, this clonotype was seen many times. The chain employs TRBV2 and TRBJ2-5, with 11 bases identical to TRBD1. This CDR3 is built from 15 residues. V gave up 5 bases and J gave up 3 bases; unmatched junction bases: 5. Germline-derived CDR1 and CDR2 are SNHLY and FYNNEI. The CDR3 spells CASSPGQGEEETQYF. The CDR3 DNA sequence: TGTGCCAGCAGTCCGGGACAGGGGGAGGAAGAGACCCAGTACTTC.

Remarks on this clonotype: This sequence may be a read error, since a much larger clone differs from it by one base. This chain joins TRBV12-3 or TRBV12-4 and TRBJ2-3; 7 bases agree with TRBD1. The CDR3 totals 15 residues. Here the CDR3 reads CASSMVSKGTDTRYF. The CDR3 coding sequence is TGTGCCAGCAGCATGGTGTCCAAGGGGACAGATACGCGGTATTTT.

At least ten counts were recorded for this clonotype. This rearrangement joins TRBV28 to TRBJ2-4; D remains ambiguous. Trimming removed 6 bases at V and 0 bases at J, with 12 bases between. The CDR3 consists of 15 residues. The germline V gene encodes CDR1 MDHEN and CDR2 SYDVKM. The CDR3 nucleotides are TGTGCCAGCAGCTCAGGATGGAGAGCCAAAAACATTCAGTACTTC. Its translation is CASSSGWRAKNIQYF.

This clonotype came up many times. This chain connects TRBV11-2 to TRBJ2-2; tentative D call: TRBD2 (5 bases). The CDR3 loop spans 15 amino acids. The V gene's germline CDR1 is SGHAT and CDR2 FQNNGV. Between the trimmed V and J ends, which lost 1 base and 1 base, there was a span of 7 bases. CDR3 bases: TGTGCCAGCAGCTTAGCTAGCCAGAACACCGGGGAGCTGTTTTTT. Amino acid sequence: CASSLASQNTGELFF. Complete variable domain (other parts from reference TRBV11-2 and TRBJ2-2): EAGVAQSPRYKIIEKRQSVAFWCNPISGHATLYWYQQILGQGPKLLIQFQNNGVVDDSQLPKDRFSAERLKGVDSTLKIQPAKLEDSAVYLCASSLASQNTGELFFGEGSRLTVL.

This clonotype appeared a few times. This rearrangement joins TRBV6-1 to TRBJ1-6; D perhaps matches TRBD1 (6 bases). Per the germline V gene, CDR1 is MNHNS and CDR2 is SASEGT. V was shortened by 5 bases and J by 2 bases, with 10 bases between the two germline ends. The CDR3 loop spans 15 amino acids. CDR3 sequence reads: CASSPQGTYNSPLHF. CDR3 in DNA: TGTGCCAGCAGTCCACAGGGCACCTATAATTCACCCCTCCACTTT.

The table lists this clonotype with many counts. The chain links TRBV7-2 to TRBJ2-1, with 8 bases aligning to TRBD2. The germline CDR1 and CDR2 sequences are SGHTA and FQGNSA. The CDR3 length is 15 residues. With V trimmed by 5 bases and J by 3 bases, 6 bases remained unmatched. CDR3 region: CASSTSGQNYNEQFF. The DNA for the CDR3 is TGTGCCAGCAGCACTAGCGGACAGAACTACAATGAGCAGTTCTTC.